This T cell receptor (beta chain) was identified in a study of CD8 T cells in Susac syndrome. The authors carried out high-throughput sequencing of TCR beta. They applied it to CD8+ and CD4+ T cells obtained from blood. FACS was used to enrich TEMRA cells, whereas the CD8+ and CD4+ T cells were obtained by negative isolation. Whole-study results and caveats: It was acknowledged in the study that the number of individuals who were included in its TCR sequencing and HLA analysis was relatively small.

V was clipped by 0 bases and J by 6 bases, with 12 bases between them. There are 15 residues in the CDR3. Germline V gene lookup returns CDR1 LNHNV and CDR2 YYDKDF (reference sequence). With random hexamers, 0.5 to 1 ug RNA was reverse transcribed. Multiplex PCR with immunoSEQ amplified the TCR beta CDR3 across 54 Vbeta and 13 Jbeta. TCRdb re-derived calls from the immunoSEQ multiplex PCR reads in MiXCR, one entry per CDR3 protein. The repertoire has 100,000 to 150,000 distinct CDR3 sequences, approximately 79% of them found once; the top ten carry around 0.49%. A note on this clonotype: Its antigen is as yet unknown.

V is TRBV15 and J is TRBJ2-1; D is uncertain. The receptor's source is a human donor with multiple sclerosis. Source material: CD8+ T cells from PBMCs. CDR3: CATSRDLGVGNEQFF. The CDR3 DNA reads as TGTGCCACCAGCAGAGATCTTGGGGTCGGCAATGAGCAGTTCTTC.